This record concerns one T cell receptor beta chain sequence. The record originates from a study of blood T cell repertoires in COVID-19. At the level of the study: Nucleic acid was either cDNA or gDNA, and it came from T cells, B-cell-depleted T cells, or PBMCs.

The repertoire was sequenced with immunoSEQ multiplex PCR; TCRdb's copy has only in-frame clones and lacks some. The sample has some 100,000 clones, about nine tenths seen once. V dropped 0 bases and J dropped 7 bases, with 7 bases sitting between them. CDR3 length equals 12 residues. Germline loops: CDR1 SGHKS, CDR2 YYEKEE (reference sequence). This sequence joins TRBV5-5 and TRBJ1-1; D gene unclear. The TCR comes from a human donor with active COVID-19. The donor label of this sample is uncertain. The specimen sequenced was peripheral blood. The DNA for the CDR3 is TGTGCCAGCAGCTTGGAGAGATTTGAAGCTTTCTTT. Protein sequence: CASSLERFEAFF.